This T cell receptor (beta chain) was captured in a study of PD-L1 blockade in urothelial cancer. Study-level background: When patients started atezolizumab in the mid-2010s, it was given at 1,200 mg intravenously every 3 weeks. Overall study findings and caveats: Blood clones associated with the tumor expanded more at 3 weeks in durable-benefit patients.

Time point described: peripheral blood 6 weeks after treatment start. Patients presented with locally advanced or metastatic urothelial carcinoma. What went into each PCR as a spike was synthetic TCR analog templates. Sequencing was performed with immunoSEQ multiplex PCR; in TCRdb, only in-frame clones are kept and a portion is missing. The sample holds around 87,000 clones, 83% seen once. Germline V CDR1 and CDR2: LGHNA, YSLEER. There are 15 residues in the CDR3. V lost 0 bases and J lost 9, with 18 bases in between. As regards this clone: What it binds is unknown.

V is TRBV4-3 and J is TRBJ2-7, with D tentatively TRBD1 (6 bases). The sequenced sample was PBMCs, obtained around atezolizumab (anti-PD-L1) treatment. The origin of this receptor is a man in his sixties or seventies with urothelial cancer. The CDR3 DNA is TGCGCCAGCAGCCAAGATCTGGTAGGGGGTTCTCGGCAGTACTTC. The encoded protein is CASSQDLVGGSRQYF.